This is a list of T cell receptor beta chains from one sample in a study of cytomegalovirus exposure and HLA in healthy donors. Some clones are missing from TCRdb's copy, which holds only in-frame ones; the method was immunoSEQ multiplex PCR. The sample lists 150,000 to 200,000 clones; over 75% were seen once. The sample consisted of PBMCs. These TCRs come from a boy younger than 10 in good health and CMV-seronegative. Each CDR3 is given with its conserved first and last residue. D genes are given only for firm matches. Expanded clones are given a class, and other clones once, few, many or no size at all.

TGTGCCAGCAGCTGGGGACAGGGGAGCACTGAAGCTTTCTTT | CASSWGQGSTEAFF | TRBV7-2 | TRBD1 | - | TRBJ1-1
TGCGCCAGCAGTGGTCAGAACACTGAAGCTTTCTTT | CASSGQNTEAFF | TRBV10-2 | - | - | TRBJ1-1
TGTGCCAGCAGCCAAGATGGGGAGGGGGTGGGGGACACTGAAGCTTTCTTT | CASSQDGEGVGDTEAFF | TRBV4-2 | - | - | TRBJ1-1
TGCGCCAGCGGTCTTAGCGACACAGATACGCAGTATTTT | CASGLSDTDTQYF | TRBV5-1 | - | - | TRBJ2-3
TGTGCCAGCAGCCTAGAGACAGGGAGGTCTTCACCCCTCCACTTT | CASSLETGRSSPLHF | TRBV2 | TRBD1 | - | TRBJ1-6
TGTGCCAGCTCACCATATCAGGGAACCTACGAGCAGTACTTC | CASSPYQGTYEQYF | TRBV18 | - | - | TRBJ2-7
TGTGCCAGCAGCCCCCGGGACAGGAACTATGGCTACACCTTC | CASSPRDRNYGYTF | TRBV14 | TRBD1 | once | TRBJ1-2
TGTGCCAGCAGTCCTGGGAGAAGGACTAGCGGGGGGACCCCCCCAGATACGCAGTATTTT | CASSPGRRTSGGTPPDTQYF | TRBV27 | TRBD2 | - | TRBJ2-3
TGTGCCATCAGTGGAACCGGGACTAAGGAGCAGTACTTC | CAISGTGTKEQYF | TRBV10-3 | TRBD2 | - | TRBJ2-7
TGTGCCAGCAGACGACTAGCAAGGGCAGATACGCAGTATTTT | CASRRLARADTQYF | TRBV4-2 | TRBD2 | - | TRBJ2-3
TGTGCCAGCAGCTTATCCGTAGCAGATACGCAGTATTTT | CASSLSVADTQYF | TRBV11-2 | - | - | TRBJ2-3
TGTGCCAGCAGCGTAGCTGGCAGGGCGGGGGGGCGTGGGGATACGCAGTATTTT | CASSVAGRAGGRGDTQYF | TRBV9 | TRBD2 | - | TRBJ2-3
TGCGCCAGCAGCCAGTTAAACCCTTTACAGGGCGACTATGGCTACACCTTC | CASSQLNPLQGDYGYTF | TRBV4-1 | - | - | TRBJ1-2
TGTGCCAGCAGCTTGAGGGGGGGGACCTATGGCTACACCTTC | CASSLRGGTYGYTF | TRBV5-6 | - | - | TRBJ1-2
TGTGCCAGCAGTGCCCGGGACAGGGGAGTTACTGAAGCTTTCTTT | CASSARDRGVTEAFF | TRBV6-1 | TRBD1 | - | TRBJ1-1
TGTGCCAGCAGGGTACAGGGAACCGGAGGCGAGCAGTACTTC | CASRVQGTGGEQYF | TRBV6-5 | - | - | TRBJ2-7
TGTGCCACCAGCAGAGATCCTCTAGATGGCTATAATTCACCCCTCCACTTT | CATSRDPLDGYNSPLHF | TRBV15 | - | - | TRBJ1-6
TGTGCCAGCAGCCTGGGACACCGGGGCGCCATATATTTT | CASSLGHRGAIYF | TRBV7-9 | - | - | TRBJ1-3
TGTGCCAGCAGTCGACAGGGGGCTAGTCAGCCCCAGCATTTT | CASSRQGASQPQHF | TRBV7-8 | TRBD1 | - | TRBJ1-5
TGTGCCAGCAGCAAAGTAGCAAGGAGTGAGCAGTTCTTC | CASSKVARSEQFF | TRBV21-1 | - | - | TRBJ2-1
TGTGCCAGCAGCTTGGGGCAGGGGGCTGAAGCTTTCTTT | CASSLGQGAEAFF | TRBV7-9 | TRBD1 | - | TRBJ1-1
TGTGCCAGCACCCTAATTCGGGGTGACTATGGCTACACCTTC | CASTLIRGDYGYTF | TRBV7-2 | - | few | TRBJ1-2
TGTGCCATCAGTGAATTCCGGGACTCCGCATCTTACGAGCAGTACTTC | CAISEFRDSASYEQYF | TRBV10-3 | - | - | TRBJ2-7
TGTGCCACCAAGTTCGGCTCCTATAATTCACCCCTCCACTTT | CATKFGSYNSPLHF | TRBV27 | - | - | TRBJ1-6
TGTGCCAGCAGTTACTCGTCGACGAGCGCGGGGGGCTACACCTTC | CASSYSSTSAGGYTF | TRBV6-6 | - | - | TRBJ1-2
TGCGCCAGCAGCCTCCTACGGGACAATGAGCAGTTCTTC | CASSLLRDNEQFF | TRBV4-3 | - | - | TRBJ2-1
TGCGCCAGCAGCTTGTTAGGCGGGGGGAATCAGCCCCAGCATTTT | CASSLLGGGNQPQHF | TRBV5-1 | - | few | TRBJ1-5
TGCGCCAGCAGCCAAGGACAGGGACCAGCTTTCTTT | CASSQGQGPAFF | TRBV4-1 | TRBD1 | - | TRBJ1-1
TGTGCCAGCAGCCGGTCGGAGACCCAGTACTTC | CASSRSETQYF | TRBV11-2 | - | few | TRBJ2-5
TGTGCCAGCAGCGGCGACAGTCGCGTTAGCTATGGCTACACCTTC | CASSGDSRVSYGYTF | TRBV9 | - | - | TRBJ1-2
TGTGCCAGTAGTCCTCTGGGACACTTAGCTAACTATGGCTACACCTTC | CASSPLGHLANYGYTF | TRBV19 | - | - | TRBJ1-2
TGTGCCAGCAGCTTGGGGCAGCCCCACGAGCAGTACTTC | CASSLGQPHEQYF | TRBV11-3 | - | - | TRBJ2-7
TGTGCCAGCAGCTGGACTAGCGGGGGTTACGAGCAGTACTTC | CASSWTSGGYEQYF | TRBV11-1 | TRBD2 | - | TRBJ2-7
TGTGCCAGCAGCGTCGGACTAGCAAGGGCCCCAGCCGATACGCAGTATTTT | CASSVGLARAPADTQYF | TRBV9 | TRBD2 | - | TRBJ2-3
TGTGCCTGGATCGAGTGGTTCTACAATGAAAAACTGTTTTTT | CAWIEWFYNEKLFF | TRBV30 | - | - | TRBJ1-4
TGTGCCAGCAGCCCCGGACTAGCGAGAGAGACCCAGTACTTC | CASSPGLARETQYF | TRBV7-2 | TRBD2 | - | TRBJ2-5
TGTGCCAGCAGCCCTGACAGGGCTTATGGCTACACCTTC | CASSPDRAYGYTF | TRBV7-2 | TRBD1 | - | TRBJ1-2
TGTGCCAGCAGCGTAGAGGGGACAGCTAATGAAAAACTGTTTTTT | CASSVEGTANEKLFF | TRBV9 | TRBD1 | - | TRBJ1-4
TGTGCCAGCAGCTCTAGCGGGAGCAATGAGCAGTTCTTC | CASSSSGSNEQFF | TRBV5-4 | TRBD2 | - | TRBJ2-1
TGTGCCTGGGGGCAGGGGACGAGTCAGCCCCAGCATTTT | CAWGQGTSQPQHF | TRBV30 | - | - | TRBJ1-5
TGTGCCAGCAGCTTTGACAGCCAAGAGACCCAGTACTTC | CASSFDSQETQYF | TRBV7-3 | - | - | TRBJ2-5
TGTGCCACCAGCAGGAACGGGCTAGCCTCGGGGTGGCAGTTCTTC | CATSRNGLASGWQFF | TRBV15 | - | - | TRBJ2-1
TGCGCCAGCAGCCCCTCCCTTCTCCGGGGGACCTCTGGAAACACCATATATTTT | CASSPSLLRGTSGNTIYF | TRBV4-1 | - | - | TRBJ1-3
TGTGCCAGCAGCCAAGACCTACGTTGGACACGGTGGAACACTGAAGCTTTCTTT | CASSQDLRWTRWNTEAFF | TRBV4-2 | - | once | TRBJ1-1
TGCGCCAGCAGCACCCGGACTAGCGGGGGGGCGGATACGCAGTATTTT | CASSTRTSGGADTQYF | TRBV5-1 | TRBD2 | few | TRBJ2-3
TGTGCCAGTAAAAAACAGGAATCTGAAGCTTTCTTT | CASKKQESEAFF | TRBV19 | - | - | TRBJ1-1
TGTGCCAGCAGCCCGGGACAGTCCTACGAGCAGTACTTC | CASSPGQSYEQYF | TRBV5-5 | TRBD1 | - | TRBJ2-7
TGTGCCAGCAGGTTGCAGGGGGGCCAGCAGACCCAGTACTTC | CASRLQGGQQTQYF | TRBV2 | - | - | TRBJ2-5